This T cell receptor (beta chain) was profiled in a study of T-cell memory formation after mild COVID-19. Study-level background: TCR clusters were mostly confined to one donor each.

Per the germline V gene, CDR1 is SEHNR and CDR2 is FQNEAQ (reference sequence). V shed 5 bases and J 7 bases; nucleotides not matched to a gene: 13. The CDR3 extends over 16 amino acids. MiXCR, applied by TCRdb to the 5' RACE reads, yields one record per CDR3 protein. The repertoire holds about 560,000 distinct CDR3 sequences, 20% to 25% seen once, with approximately 8% in the top ten. This TCR came from an adult woman who had mild COVID-19 (a few samples of this study predate the infection). Cell type and time point are not known. The sequenced material came from PBMCs or a T cell subset sorted from them (not recorded which). This rearrangement joins TRBV7-9 to TRBJ2-1, with 8 bases matching TRBD2. The CDR3 here is CASSRNGLANSNEQFF. CDR3 bases: TGTGCCAGCAGCAGGAACGGACTAGCAAATTCGAATGAGCAGTTCTTC.